The 24 T cell receptor beta chains below all came from one sample that was sequenced in a study of OX40 agonist ivuxolimab in advanced cancers. Assay used: immunoSEQ multiplex PCR; TCRdb lists only in-frame clones, some missing. The table lists about 34,000 clones, about four fifths of them singletons. The sample in question was CD4+ or CD8+ T cells sorted from blood, obtained in a trial of the OX40 agonist ivuxolimab. The receptors stem from an adult with an advanced solid tumor such as melanoma, head and neck, liver or kidney cancer.

V is TRBV5-1 and J is TRBJ2-1; D call uncertain. This CDR3 comprises 15 residues. Germline loops: CDR1 SGHRS, CDR2 YFSETQ. V lost 0 bases and J 10 bases, leaving 17 bases between the germline ends. CDR3 nucleotide sequence: TGCGCCAGCAGCTTGGGGCCCGATGTAACCCTAGAGCAGTTCTTC. Translation: CASSLGPDVTLEQFF.

V gene TRBV4-1 combines with J gene TRBJ2-5; 8 nucleotides align to TRBD2. Trimming at V came to 4 bases and at J to 2 bases, leaving 12 bases not matched to a gene. Germline values: CDR1 MGHRA, CDR2 YSYEKL. This CDR3 is built from 17 residues. The DNA of the CDR3 is TGCGCCAGCAGCCCGATCCTCAGCGGGGGAGCACAAGAGACCCAGTACTTC. Its translation: CASSPILSGGAQETQYF.

This clone showed up just a few times. The genes are TRBV4-1 and TRBJ1-2; D may be TRBD1 (5 bases). The germline CDR1 and CDR2 sequences are MGHRA and YSYEKL. Trimming removed 4 bases from V and 8 bases from J, with 17 bases in between. The CDR3 totals 14 residues. The CDR3 protein is CASSLGTEKAGYTF. CDR3 bases: TGCGCCAGCAGCCTCGGGACGGAAAAGGCGGGCTACACCTTC.

The chain combines TRBV30 with TRBJ1-4; 9 bases map to TRBD1. Germline assignment: CDR1 GTSNPN and CDR2 SVGIG (reference sequence). V was pared by 7 bases and J by 6 bases, with 9 bases of the junction left unmatched. The CDR3 is made up of 14 amino acids. The CDR3 loop reads CAFYPQGAYEKLFF. For the CDR3, the DNA is TGTGCCTTCTACCCACAGGGGGCTTATGAAAAACTGTTTTTT.

This clone occurred once. The gene calls are TRBV28 and TRBJ1-6; D is unresolved. Germline-derived CDR1 and CDR2 are MDHEN and SYDVKM. The CDR3 sequence is 14 residues long. The V end was cut by 10 bases, the J end by 7 bases, with 17 bases between. The CDR3 region is CAIGEGRYNSPLHF. Written as DNA, the CDR3 is TGTGCCATCGGGGAAGGGAGATACAATTCACCCCTCCACTTT.

V and J are TRBV10-1 and TRBJ2-2, with a possible D match to TRBD1 (6 bases). The CDR3 is made up of 15 amino acids. V lost 0 bases and J 3 bases, leaving 8 bases between the germline ends. The germline V gene encodes CDR1 WNHNN and CDR2 SYGVQD (reference sequence). DNA for the CDR3: TGCGCCAGCAGTGAGTCTGGGACACACACCGGGGAGCTGTTTTTT. Amino acid sequence: CASSESGTHTGELFF.

There are a few counts of this clone. The rearrangement links TRBV6-5 to TRBJ2-2; D uncertain. CDR1 MNHEY and CDR2 SVGAGI come from the germline V gene. The CDR3 loop spans 11 amino acids. Trimming shortened V by 6 bases and J by 6 bases, and 5 bases separated the two germline ends. CDR3 protein: CASRVAGELFF. CDR3 nucleotides: TGTGCCAGCAGAGTAGCCGGGGAGCTGTTTTTT.

The V call is TRBV7-2, the J call TRBJ2-1, with 7 bases that match TRBD2. Germline-derived CDR1 and CDR2 are SGHTA and FQGNSA. The CDR3 runs 15 residues. Germline trimming cut 3 bases from V and 6 bases from J; bases unmatched to any gene: 8. CDR3 coding DNA: TGTGCCAGCAGCTTTGGGGGAGGGCCCTTCAATGAGCAGTTCTTC. It encodes CASSFGGGPFNEQFF.

The chain is built from TRBV5-6 and TRBJ2-3, with 8 bases that match TRBD2. The CDR3 covers 16 residues. Germline V gives CDR1 SGHDT, CDR2 YYEEEE. Germline trimming cut 4 bases from V and 5 bases from J; bases unmatched to any gene: 12. The CDR3 reads CASSQGLGRFGDTQYF. Here the CDR3 DNA reads TGTGCCAGCAGCCAGGGACTAGGGCGATTCGGAGATACGCAGTATTTT.

This chain joins TRBV10-3 and TRBJ2-6; 9 bases are a match to TRBD1. Germline-derived CDR1 and CDR2 are ENHRY and SYGVKD. Trimming removed 2 bases from V and 4 bases from J; junction bases left unmatched: 9. The CDR3 runs to 18 residues. The CDR3, as DNA: TGTGCCATCAGTGAGAACCGGGACAGGGAACAGGGGGCCAACGTCCTGACTTTC. Translated, it gives CAISENRDREQGANVLTF.

The chain carries TRBV2 and TRBJ2-4; perhaps TRBD2 as D (7 bases). Germline V gene data show CDR1 as SNHLY and CDR2 as FYNNEI. CDR3 length: 13 residues. V was clipped by 1 base and J by 12 bases, with 13 bases between them. CDR3: CASSEVQGGAQYF. The CDR3 DNA reads as TGTGCCAGCAGTGAAGTACAGGGAGGGGCTCAGTACTTC.

This sequence joins TRBV6-6 and TRBJ2-3, with 10 bases matching TRBD2. There are 15 residues in the CDR3. V was clipped by 0 bases and J by 6 bases; unmatched bases: 3. The germline V gene encodes CDR1 MNHNY and CDR2 SVGAGI (reference sequence). Here the CDR3 reads CASSYSSGRGDTQYF. The DNA of the CDR3 is TGTGCCAGCAGTTACTCCAGCGGGAGGGGGGATACGCAGTATTTT.

This clone was seen just once. The chain combines TRBV9 with TRBJ2-1, with 7 bases identical to TRBD2. The CDR3 totals 14 residues. Germline CDR1 SGDLS, CDR2 YYNGEE. J lost 10 bases, V lost 3 bases, and 10 bases had no gene match. CDR3 sequence (DNA): TGTGCCAGCAGCGCCAGACTAGCCGCCGGGGAGCAGTTCTTC. It specifies CASSARLAAGEQFF.

This clone was recorded a few times. The chain uses TRBV6-1 and TRBJ2-2, with 8 bases that match TRBD2. Germline CDR1 is MNHNS and CDR2 is SASEGT. The CDR3 covers 15 residues. Losses at the gene ends were 1 base for V and 8 bases for J; bases not matched to a gene: 6. CDR3 amino acids: CASSEGSGVGGELFF. Here the CDR3 DNA reads TGTGCCAGCAGTGAAGGTAGCGGGGTCGGAGGGGAGCTGTTTTTT.

With regard to this clone: Additional DNA sequences in this sample encode the identical CDR3. The J gene is TRBJ2-2, the V gene TRBV12-5; D is possibly TRBD1 (6 bases). The CDR3 has 15 residues. V was clipped by 0 bases and J by 4 bases, with 9 bases between them. Germline values: CDR1 LGHNT, CDR2 FRNRAP. The chain's CDR3 is CASGLVQGGTGELFF. The CDR3, as DNA: TGTGCTAGTGGTTTGGTACAGGGTGGCACCGGGGAGCTGTTTTTT.

This chain connects TRBV5-4 to TRBJ2-4, with 9 bases fitting TRBD2. V lost 4 bases, J lost 3 bases, and 8 bases stayed unmatched. Germline loops: CDR1 SGHNT, CDR2 YYREEE (reference sequence). CDR3 size: 16 residues. CDR3 DNA: TGTGCCAGCAGCCGGCAGGGGCGGGGGGGCAAAAACATTCAGTACTTC. Protein: CASSRQGRGGKNIQYF.

This chain joins TRBV7-2 and TRBJ2-3; 10 bases fit TRBD2. CDR3 size: 16 residues. Germline V CDR1 and CDR2: SGHTA, FQGNSA. V was clipped by 5 bases and J by 0 bases; unmatched bases: 5. This CDR3 is CASSTTSGASTDTQYF. CDR3 sequence (DNA): TGTGCCAGCAGCACCACTAGCGGGGCTAGCACAGATACGCAGTATTTT.

The J gene is TRBJ1-1, the V gene TRBV15; no clear D. V was cut by 0 bases and J by 0 bases, with 8 bases left in between. The CDR3 has 15 residues. From germline, CDR1 is LNHNV and CDR2 YYDKDF (reference sequence). In nucleotides, the CDR3 is TGTGCCACCAGCAGAGAAGGCCGCATGAACACTGAAGCTTTCTTT. Protein: CATSREGRMNTEAFF.

This sequence joins TRBV10-3 and TRBJ1-3; 8 bases fit TRBD1. In germline, CDR1 is ENHRY, CDR2 SYGVKD. The CDR3 has 18 amino acids. V lost 5 bases, J lost 0 bases, and 12 bases stayed unmatched. The CDR3 sequence: CAISYGSGGPPSGNTIYF. As DNA, the CDR3 is TGTGCCATCAGTTATGGGTCAGGGGGCCCTCCCTCTGGAAACACCATATATTTT.

V and J are TRBV27 and TRBJ1-1; 11 positions agree with TRBD1. V lost 5 bases to trimming and J lost 6 bases; unmatched junction nucleotides: 8. The CDR3 has 15 residues. The V gene's germline CDR1 is MNHEY and CDR2 SMNVEV (reference sequence). CDR3 bases: TGTGCCAGCAGTCCAGGGACAGGGGGGTATCCTGAAGCTTTCTTT. Protein product: CASSPGTGGYPEAFF.

The chain carries TRBV5-4 and TRBJ2-1, with 9 bases lining up with TRBD2. This CDR3 spans 15 amino acids. The trim removed 3 bases at V and 10 bases at J, leaving 11 bases unmatched. Germline CDR1 reads SGHNT; CDR2 reads YYREEE (reference sequence). The CDR3 spells CASSYKAGGGIEQFF. CDR3 nucleotide sequence: TGTGCCAGCAGCTATAAAGCGGGGGGAGGTATCGAGCAGTTCTTC.

The chain links TRBV9 to TRBJ2-3, with TRBD2 identical over 13 bases. The ends lost 3 bases at V and 1 base at J; junction bases unmatched: 5. This CDR3 spans 17 amino acids. Germline-derived CDR1 and CDR2 are SGDLS and YYNGEE. This chain's CDR3 is CASSDQTSGGRTDTQYF. In DNA form, the CDR3 reads TGTGCCAGCAGCGATCAGACTAGCGGGGGGCGCACAGATACGCAGTATTTT.

For this clone: A junction end diverges from the germline sequence, so it may reflect a read error. This chain uses TRBV7-7 with TRBJ2-1; D not resolved. Germline V gene sequence: CDR1 SSHAT, CDR2 FNYEAQ (reference sequence). The CDR3 length is 14 residues. Here the CDR3 DNA reads TGTGCTAGCAGCCCCGGCCCCTCCTACAATGAGCAGTTCTTC. Its protein product is CASSPGPSYNEQFF.

This clone has a handful of counts. The CDR3, as DNA: TGTGCCTGGAGGCCGGAACAGATTAACTATGGCTACACCTTC. It encodes CAWRPEQINYGYTF. This chain connects TRBV30 to TRBJ1-2; D not certain. CDR3 length: 14 residues. From germline, CDR1 is GTSNPN and CDR2 SVGIG (reference sequence). V was shortened by 3 bases and J by 1 base, with 12 bases between the two germline ends.